The 9 T cell receptor beta chains listed next were all sequenced from one sample in a study of ipilimumab plus nivolumab after autologous stem cell transplantation. TCRdb's table, derived via immunoSEQ multiplex PCR, lists solely in-frame clones and lacks some. Of 8,500 to 10,000 clones in the sample, over 60% were seen once. Sequenced material: PBMCs, taken in a trial of ipilimumab plus nivolumab as post-transplant consolidation. These receptors came from a female donor with multiple myeloma.

This clone was recorded only once. This chain connects TRBV12-5 to TRBJ2-5, with a tentative D call TRBD1 (6 bases). The CDR3 consists of 12 residues. Per germline, CDR1 LGHNT and CDR2 FRNRAP. Here the CDR3 DNA reads TGTGCCGGCCTGACAGGTCAAGAGACCCAGTACTTC. Protein: CAGLTGQETQYF.

The chain joins TRBV2 to TRBJ2-2, with D uncertain. The germline V gene has CDR1 SNHLY and CDR2 FYNNEI. This CDR3 region has 10 residues. V gave up 6 bases and J gave up 7 bases, with 3 bases separating them. The CDR3 sequence is CASRLGELFF. The CDR3 nucleotides are TGTGCCAGCAGGCTCGGGGAGCTGTTTTTT.

The chain employs TRBV19 and TRBJ1-1; no reliable D call. Germline CDR1 is LNHDA and CDR2 is SQIVND (reference sequence). Trimming left V 7 bases short and J 4 bases short, with 7 bases between. This CDR3 comprises 11 residues. The CDR3 coding sequence is TGTGCCAGTATTTCGACCACTGAAGCTTTCTTT. It codes for CASISTTEAFF.

V gene TRBV27 combines with J gene TRBJ2-1; TRBD2 matches at 9 bases. The CDR3 extends over 16 amino acids. V lost 3 bases, J lost 6 bases, and 9 bases stayed unmatched. Germline CDR1 and CDR2: MNHEY and SMNVEV (reference sequence). The CDR3 bases are TGTGCCAGCAGTTTCCTAGCGGGGCTCGGGGGCAATGAGCAGTTCTTC. Protein sequence: CASSFLAGLGGNEQFF.

This clone was observed a few times. This chain joins TRBV27 and TRBJ1-2; D is perhaps TRBD1 (5 bases). V lost 3 bases and J lost 8, with 16 bases in between. CDR1 and CDR2 (germline): MNHEY, SMNVEV (reference sequence). CDR3 length equals 14 residues. CDR3 loop: CASSFLRDRGGYTF. As DNA, the CDR3 is TGTGCCAGCAGTTTCCTCCGGGACCGCGGGGGCTACACCTTC.

The V gene is TRBV7-7, the J gene TRBJ2-5; TRBD1 matches 10 bases. The CDR3 extends over 14 amino acids. Per germline, CDR1 SSHAT and CDR2 FNYEAQ (reference sequence). V lost 5 bases to trimming and J lost 4 bases; unmatched junction nucleotides: 4. The CDR3 nucleotides read TGTGCCAGCAGCATGGACAGGGGGGGAGAGACCCAGTACTTC. This translates into CASSMDRGGETQYF.

This chain links TRBV5-1 with TRBJ1-4; possible D gene TRBD1, 5 bases. Trimming left V 3 bases short and J 4 bases short, with 16 bases between. CDR1 is SGHRS, CDR2 YFSETQ, per germline. This CDR3 comprises 16 residues. The CDR3 loop is CASSSPPGTGNEKLFF. The CDR3 DNA is TGCGCCAGCAGCTCCCCCCCAGGGACGGGTAATGAAAAACTGTTTTTT. The full variable domain, rest sourced from reference TRBV5-1 and TRBJ1-4, is KAGVTQTPRYLIKTRGQQVTLSCSPISGHRSVSWYQQTPGQGLQFLFEYFSETQRNKGNFPGRFSGRQFSNSRSEMNVSTLELGDSALYLCASSSPPGTGNEKLFFGSGTQLSVL.

A few counts support this clone. The chain combines TRBV10-3 with TRBJ2-7; 9 bases map to TRBD2. In germline, CDR1 is ENHRY, CDR2 SYGVKD. V shed 6 bases, J shed 12 bases, and the junction held 9 bases outside the gene matches. The CDR3 sequence is 12 residues long. The CDR3 DNA reads as TGTGCCATCAGGGGGGCTAGCGGGGAGATGTACTTC. This translates into CAIRGASGEMYF.

This clone was counted between two and nine times. The chain joins TRBV19 to TRBJ2-1; D gene uncertain. Germline-derived CDR1 and CDR2 are LNHDA and SQIVND (reference sequence). Trimming cost V 6 bases and J 0 bases, with 12 bases left between them. This CDR3 spans 15 amino acids. CDR3 in amino acids: CASSITPSSYNEQFF. For the CDR3, the DNA is TGTGCCAGTAGCATTACTCCTAGCTCCTACAATGAGCAGTTCTTC.